The following is a T cell receptor (beta chain) sequence with its context. This sample was included in a study of patients and donors after allogeneic stem cell transplantation. TCRdb fed the RT-PCR reads into MiXCR, producing one record per CDR3 protein. The profile shows 390,000 or so distinct CDR3 sequences, 16% of them singletons. Sequences were obtained from blood, either unsorted or a sorted T cell fraction (not recorded which). The origin of this receptor is a human donor who was either an allogeneic HSCT recipient or a stem cell or donor lymphocyte infusion donor (not recorded which). It is not recorded whose cells these are; they may come from a transplant donor.

The CDR3 spells CASSYSRQQNTGELFF. CDR3 nucleotides: TGTGCCAGCAGTTACTCGAGACAGCAGAACACCGGGGAGCTGTTTTTT. This chain links TRBV6-2 or TRBV6-3 with TRBJ2-2; D may be TRBD1 (5 bases). V lost 0 bases and J lost 1, with 9 bases in between. The CDR3 sequence is 16 residues long. The germline gives CDR1 MNHEY, CDR2 SVGEGT.